A single T cell receptor (beta chain) is shown here with its context. The antigen is unknown. It was 5'RACE with constant-segment primers that produced the TCR alpha and TCR beta cDNA libraries, which carried sample barcodes and UMIs. TCRdb re-derived calls from the 5' RACE reads in MiXCR, one entry per CDR3 protein. Among 250,000 to 300,000 distinct CDR3 sequences listed, roughly 16% were seen once. Germline CDR1 SGHTA, CDR2 FQGNSA. This CDR3 has 13 residues. V dropped 2 bases and J dropped 10 bases, with 9 bases sitting between them. This record belongs to a study of T-cell memory formation after mild COVID-19. Study at large: In these data, TCR clusters were largely donor specific. Study findings and constraints: Pre-infection memory carried some responding clones, suggesting that cross-reactive memory joined. Researchers report contracting CD4+ clones mostly in CM and EM, with CD8+ clones in EMRA.

The specimen sequenced was PBMCs or a T cell subset sorted from them (not recorded which). The TCR was taken from a man aged 18 to 35 who had mild COVID-19 (a few samples of this study predate the infection). Cell type and time point are not known. This chain links TRBV7-2 with TRBJ1-6; no definite D call. This CDR3 is CASSLRRESPLHF. The CDR3 region has the DNA TGTGCCAGCAGCTTAAGGCGGGAGTCACCCCTCCACTTT.